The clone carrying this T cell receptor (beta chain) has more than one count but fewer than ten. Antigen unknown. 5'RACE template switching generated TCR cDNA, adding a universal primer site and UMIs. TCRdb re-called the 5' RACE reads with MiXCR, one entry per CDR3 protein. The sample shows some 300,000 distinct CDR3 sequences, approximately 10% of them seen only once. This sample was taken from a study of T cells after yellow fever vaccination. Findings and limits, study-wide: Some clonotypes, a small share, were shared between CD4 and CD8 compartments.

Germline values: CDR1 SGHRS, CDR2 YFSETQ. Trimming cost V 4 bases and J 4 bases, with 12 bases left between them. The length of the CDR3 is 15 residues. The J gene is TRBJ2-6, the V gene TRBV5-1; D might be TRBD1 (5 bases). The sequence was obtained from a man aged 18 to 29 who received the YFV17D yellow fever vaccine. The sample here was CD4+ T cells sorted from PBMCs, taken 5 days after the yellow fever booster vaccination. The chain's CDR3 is CASSGRVTGANVLTF. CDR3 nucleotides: TGCGCCAGCAGCGGCAGGGTAACCGGGGCCAACGTCCTGACTTTC. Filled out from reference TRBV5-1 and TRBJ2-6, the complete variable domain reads KAGVTQTPRYLIKTRGQQVTLSCSPISGHRSVSWYQQTPGQGLQFLFEYFSETQRNKGNFPGRFSGRQFSNSRSEMNVSTLELGDSALYLCASSGRVTGANVLTFGAGSRLTVL.